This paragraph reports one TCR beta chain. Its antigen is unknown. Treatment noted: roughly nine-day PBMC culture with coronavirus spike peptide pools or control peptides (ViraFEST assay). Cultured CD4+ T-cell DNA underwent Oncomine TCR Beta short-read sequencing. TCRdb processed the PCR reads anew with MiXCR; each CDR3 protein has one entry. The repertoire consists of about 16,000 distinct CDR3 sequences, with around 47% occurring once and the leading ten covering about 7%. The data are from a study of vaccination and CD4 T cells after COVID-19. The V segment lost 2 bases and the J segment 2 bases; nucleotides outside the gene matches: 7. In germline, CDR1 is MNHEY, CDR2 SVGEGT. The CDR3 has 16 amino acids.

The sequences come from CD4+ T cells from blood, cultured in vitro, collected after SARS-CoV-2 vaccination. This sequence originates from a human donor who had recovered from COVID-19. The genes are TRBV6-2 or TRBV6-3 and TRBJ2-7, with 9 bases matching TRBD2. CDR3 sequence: CASSYRAGGPTYEQYF. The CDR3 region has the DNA TGTGCCAGCAGTTACAGGGCGGGAGGGCCCACCTACGAGCAGTACTTC.